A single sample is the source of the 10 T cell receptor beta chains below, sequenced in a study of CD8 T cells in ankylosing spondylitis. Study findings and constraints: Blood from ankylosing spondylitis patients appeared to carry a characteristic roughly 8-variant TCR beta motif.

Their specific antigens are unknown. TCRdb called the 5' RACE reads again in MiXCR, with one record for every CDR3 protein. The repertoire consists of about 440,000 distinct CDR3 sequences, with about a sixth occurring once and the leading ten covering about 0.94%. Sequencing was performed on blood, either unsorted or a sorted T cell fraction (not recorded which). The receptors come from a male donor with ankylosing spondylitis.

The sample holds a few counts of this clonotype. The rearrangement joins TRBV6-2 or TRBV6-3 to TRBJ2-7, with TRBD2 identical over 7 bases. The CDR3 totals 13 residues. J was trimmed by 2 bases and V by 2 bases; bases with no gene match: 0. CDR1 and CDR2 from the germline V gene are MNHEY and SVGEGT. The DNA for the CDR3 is TGTGCCAGCAGTTACGCGGGAGCCTACGAGCAGTACTTC. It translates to CASSYAGAYEQYF.

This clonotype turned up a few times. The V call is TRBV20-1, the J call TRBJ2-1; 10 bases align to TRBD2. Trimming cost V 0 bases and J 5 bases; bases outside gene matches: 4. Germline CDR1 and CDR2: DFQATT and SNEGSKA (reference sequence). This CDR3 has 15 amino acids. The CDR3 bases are TGCAGTGCTAGAGATCTAGCGGGAGTCCACAATGAGCAGTTCTTC. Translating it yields CSARDLAGVHNEQFF.

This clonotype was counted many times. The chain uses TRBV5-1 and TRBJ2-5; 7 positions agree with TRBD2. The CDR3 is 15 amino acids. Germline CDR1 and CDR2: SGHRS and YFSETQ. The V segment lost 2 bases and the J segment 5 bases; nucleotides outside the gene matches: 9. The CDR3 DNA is TGCGCCAGCAGCTTTGGGAGGGCCCCTACGGAGACCCAGTACTTC. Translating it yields CASSFGRAPTETQYF.

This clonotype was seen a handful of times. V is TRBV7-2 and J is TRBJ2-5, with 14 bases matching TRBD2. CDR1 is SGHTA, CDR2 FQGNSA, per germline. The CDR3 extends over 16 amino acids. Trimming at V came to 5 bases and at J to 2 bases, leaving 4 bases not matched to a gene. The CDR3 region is CASSHGLAGGQETQYF. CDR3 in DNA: TGTGCCAGCAGCCATGGACTAGCGGGAGGTCAAGAGACCCAGTACTTC.

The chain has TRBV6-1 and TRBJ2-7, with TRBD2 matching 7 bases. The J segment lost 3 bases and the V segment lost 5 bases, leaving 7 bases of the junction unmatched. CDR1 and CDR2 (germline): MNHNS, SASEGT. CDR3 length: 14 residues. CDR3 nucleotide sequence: TGTGCCAGCAGTCGGACTAGTCCGCGCTACGAGCAGTACTTC. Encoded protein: CASSRTSPRYEQYF.

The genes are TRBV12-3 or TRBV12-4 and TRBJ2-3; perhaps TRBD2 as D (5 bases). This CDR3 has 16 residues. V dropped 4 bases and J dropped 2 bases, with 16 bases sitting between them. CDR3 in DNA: TGTGCCAGCAGTTATGTGAGGGCAGCTTTCACAGATACGCAGTATTTT. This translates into CASSYVRAAFTDTQYF.

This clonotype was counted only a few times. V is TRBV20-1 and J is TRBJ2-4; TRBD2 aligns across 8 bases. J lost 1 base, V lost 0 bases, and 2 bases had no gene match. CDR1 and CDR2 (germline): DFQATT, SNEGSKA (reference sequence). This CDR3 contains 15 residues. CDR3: CSARDPGGAKNIQYF. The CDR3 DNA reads TGCAGTGCTAGAGATCCGGGGGGGGCCAAAAACATTCAGTACTTC.

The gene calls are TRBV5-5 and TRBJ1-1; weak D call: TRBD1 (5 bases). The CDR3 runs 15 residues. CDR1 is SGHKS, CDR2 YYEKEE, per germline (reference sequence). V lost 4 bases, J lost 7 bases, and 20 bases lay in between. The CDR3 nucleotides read TGTGCCAGCAGCATCTACCTCGACCCGGGGGGTGAAGCTTTCTTT. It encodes CASSIYLDPGGEAFF.

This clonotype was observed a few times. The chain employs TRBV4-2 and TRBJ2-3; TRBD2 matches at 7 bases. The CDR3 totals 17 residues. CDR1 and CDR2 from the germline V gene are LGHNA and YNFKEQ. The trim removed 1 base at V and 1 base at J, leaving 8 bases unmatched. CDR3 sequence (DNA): TGTGCCAGCAGCCAAGTACGCGGGGGTGGTGGCACAGATACGCAGTATTTT. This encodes CASSQVRGGGGTDTQYF.

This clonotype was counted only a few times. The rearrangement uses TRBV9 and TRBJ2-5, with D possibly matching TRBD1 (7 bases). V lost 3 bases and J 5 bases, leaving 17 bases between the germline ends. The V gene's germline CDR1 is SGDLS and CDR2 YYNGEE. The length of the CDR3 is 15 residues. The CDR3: CASSALQGRFETQYF. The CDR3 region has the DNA TGTGCCAGCAGCGCCCTACAGGGGAGGTTCGAGACCCAGTACTTC.